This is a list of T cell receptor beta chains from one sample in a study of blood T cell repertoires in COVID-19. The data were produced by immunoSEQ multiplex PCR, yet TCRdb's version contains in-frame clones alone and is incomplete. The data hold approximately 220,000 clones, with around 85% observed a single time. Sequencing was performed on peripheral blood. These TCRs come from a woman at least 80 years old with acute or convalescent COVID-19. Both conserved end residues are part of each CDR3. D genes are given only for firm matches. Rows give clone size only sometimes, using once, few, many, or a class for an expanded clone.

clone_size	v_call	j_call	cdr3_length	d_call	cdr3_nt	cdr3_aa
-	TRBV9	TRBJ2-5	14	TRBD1	TGTGCCAGCAGCGCCCGGGACAGTCAAGAGACCCAGTACTTC	CASSARDSQETQYF
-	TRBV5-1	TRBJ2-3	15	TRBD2	TGCGCCAGCAGCTTGGCTTTAGCGGGCGCAGATACGCAGTATTTT	CASSLALAGADTQYF
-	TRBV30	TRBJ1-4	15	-	TGTGCCTGGAGTGCTCAGACAGGTTATAATGAAAAACTGTTTTTT	CAWSAQTGYNEKLFF
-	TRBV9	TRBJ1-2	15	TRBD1	TGTGCCAGCAGCGGGATGGGGACAGGTGGAGAGGGCTACACCTTC	CASSGMGTGGEGYTF
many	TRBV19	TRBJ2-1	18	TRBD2	TGTGCCAGTAGTAAGCGGCCTAGCGGGAGGTCCTCCTACAATGAGCAGTTCTTC	CASSKRPSGRSSYNEQFF
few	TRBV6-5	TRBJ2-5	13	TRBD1	TGTGCCAGCGGACCGAGACAGGGAGAGACCCAGTACTTC	CASGPRQGETQYF
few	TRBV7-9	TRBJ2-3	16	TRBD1	TGTGCCAGCAGCTTAGTCACCGGGACAGGGACAGATACGCAGTATTTT	CASSLVTGTGTDTQYF
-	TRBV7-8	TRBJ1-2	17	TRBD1	TGTGCCAGCAGCTTAGTTCCAGACAGGGATCCCTTAAATGGCTACACCTTC	CASSLVPDRDPLNGYTF
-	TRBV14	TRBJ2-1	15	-	TGTGCCAGCAGCGGTCGCGGGAAGCGACCCAATGAGCAGTTCTTC	CASSGRGKRPNEQFF
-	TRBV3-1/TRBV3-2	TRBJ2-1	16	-	TGTGCCAGCAGCCACTTACCGGGACTCTACTACAATGAGCAGTTCTTC	CASSHLPGLYYNEQFF
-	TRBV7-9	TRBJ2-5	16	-	TGTGCCAGCAGCTTACCTAGCCGGACGTCGCAAGAGACCCAGTACTTC	CASSLPSRTSQETQYF
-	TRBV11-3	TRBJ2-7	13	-	TGTGCCAGCAGCTGGGGCAACACCTACGAGCAGTACTTC	CASSWGNTYEQYF
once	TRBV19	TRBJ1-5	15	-	TGTGCCAGTAGTACCGGACCGGGGAGCAATCAGCCCCAGCATTTT	CASSTGPGSNQPQHF
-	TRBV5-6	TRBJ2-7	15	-	TGTGCCAGCAGCTTGTTAGCGGGACAGTCCTACGAGCAGTACTTC	CASSLLAGQSYEQYF
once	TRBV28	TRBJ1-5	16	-	TGTGCCAGCAGTATCAGGCCCCGCAATATCAGGCAGCCCCAGCATTTT	CASSIRPRNIRQPQHF
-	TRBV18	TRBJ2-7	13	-	TGTGCCAGCTCACCTGGACAGCAGTACGAGCAGTACTTC	CASSPGQQYEQYF
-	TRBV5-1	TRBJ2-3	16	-	TGCGCCAGCAGCTTGGACGGGGGTGCTAGCACAGATACGCAGTATTTT	CASSLDGGASTDTQYF
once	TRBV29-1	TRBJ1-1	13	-	TGCAGCGTTGAGGGGGCTATTAACACTGAAGCTTTCTTT	CSVEGAINTEAFF
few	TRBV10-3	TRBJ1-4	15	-	TGTGCCATCAGTGAGTCTGGCGGAACTAATGAAAAACTGTTTTTT	CAISESGGTNEKLFF
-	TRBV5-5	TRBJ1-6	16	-	TGTGCCAGCAGCTTGGAAACAGGGAGATATAATTCACCCCTCCACTTT	CASSLETGRYNSPLHF
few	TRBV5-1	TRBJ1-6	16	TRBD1	TGCGCCAGCAGCCGACAGGGTGGAGGGAGTAATTCACCCCTCCACTTT	CASSRQGGGSNSPLHF
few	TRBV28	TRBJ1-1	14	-	TGTGCCAGCAGGACAGGACAGCGGAACACTGAAGCTTTCTTT	CASRTGQRNTEAFF
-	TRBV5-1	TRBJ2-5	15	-	TGCGCCAGCAGCTTGGAGGGGGGGCACGTTGAGACCCAGTACTTC	CASSLEGGHVETQYF
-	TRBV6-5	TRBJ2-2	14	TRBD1	TGTGCCAGACACAGGGGAATCGTCACCGGGGAGCTGTTTTTT	CARHRGIVTGELFF
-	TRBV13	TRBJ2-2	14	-	TGTGCCAGCTTTCGGGGGTTCAACACCGGGGAGCTGTTTTTT	CASFRGFNTGELFF
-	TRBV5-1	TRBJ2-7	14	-	TGCGCCAGCAGGGGCGGGGGCAACACCCACGAGCAGTACTTC	CASRGGGNTHEQYF
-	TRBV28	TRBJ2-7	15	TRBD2	TGTGCCAGCAGTATGACTAGCGGGGCTCGCGGCGAGCAGTACTTC	CASSMTSGARGEQYF
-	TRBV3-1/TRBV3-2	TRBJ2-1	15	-	TGTGCCAGCAGCCAAGATCATAGCTCCTACAATGAGCAGTTCTTC	CASSQDHSSYNEQFF
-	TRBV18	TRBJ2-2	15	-	TGTGCCAGCTCACCACTCCAGGGTTCAGGCGGGGAGCTGTTTTTT	CASSPLQGSGGELFF
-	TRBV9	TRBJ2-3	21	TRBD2	TGTGCCAGCAGCGTAGCCATTCAGACTAGCGGGAAGGAGGGGAGCACAGATACGCAGTATTTT	CASSVAIQTSGKEGSTDTQYF
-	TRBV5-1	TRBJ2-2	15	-	TGCGCCAGCAGCTTGCCCAGGGCCGACACCGGGGAGCTGTTTTTT	CASSLPRADTGELFF
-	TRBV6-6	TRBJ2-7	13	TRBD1	TGTGCCAGCAGTAACAGGGGGAAATACGAGCAGTACTTC	CASSNRGKYEQYF
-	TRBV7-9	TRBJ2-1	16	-	TGTGCCAGCAGCCCAGCCGGGGGATGGGGCCACAATGAGCAGTTCTTC	CASSPAGGWGHNEQFF
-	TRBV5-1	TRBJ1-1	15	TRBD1	TGCGCCAGCAGCTTCGACAGGGATCTGAACACTGAAGCTTTCTTT	CASSFDRDLNTEAFF
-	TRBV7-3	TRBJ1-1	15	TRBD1	TGTGCCAGCAGCTCAGGAGGGGGCCGGAACACTGAAGCTTTCTTT	CASSSGGGRNTEAFF
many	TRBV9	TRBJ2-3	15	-	TGTGCCAGCAGCGTAGTTACGGCTAGCCTAGATACGCAGTATTTT	CASSVVTASLDTQYF
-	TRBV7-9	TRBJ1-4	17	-	TGTGCCAGCAGCTCTACGTGGGACATTGGGGTCGCGGAAAAACTGTTTTTT	CASSSTWDIGVAEKLFF
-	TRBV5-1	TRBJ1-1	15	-	TGCGCCAGCAGAACCGGAGGAGGTGTGAACACTGAAGCTTTCTTT	CASRTGGGVNTEAFF
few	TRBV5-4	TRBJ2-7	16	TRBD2	TGTGCCAGCAGCTTACCCTCTAGCGGGAGTCCCCACGAGCAGTACTTC	CASSLPSSGSPHEQYF
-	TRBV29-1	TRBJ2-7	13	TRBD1	TGCAGCGTTAAGGACAGGGTAACCTACGAGCAGTACTTC	CSVKDRVTYEQYF
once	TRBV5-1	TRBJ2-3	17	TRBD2	TGCGCCAGCAGCCCTACCCCTTACCTAGCGGGAGGGGATACGCAGTATTTT	CASSPTPYLAGGDTQYF
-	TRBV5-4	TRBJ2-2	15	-	TGTGCCAGCAGAAGACAGTCTACGAACACCGGGGAGCTGTTTTTT	CASRRQSTNTGELFF
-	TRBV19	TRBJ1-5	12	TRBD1	TGTGCCAGCAAGACAGGGAATCAGCCCCAGCATTTT	CASKTGNQPQHF